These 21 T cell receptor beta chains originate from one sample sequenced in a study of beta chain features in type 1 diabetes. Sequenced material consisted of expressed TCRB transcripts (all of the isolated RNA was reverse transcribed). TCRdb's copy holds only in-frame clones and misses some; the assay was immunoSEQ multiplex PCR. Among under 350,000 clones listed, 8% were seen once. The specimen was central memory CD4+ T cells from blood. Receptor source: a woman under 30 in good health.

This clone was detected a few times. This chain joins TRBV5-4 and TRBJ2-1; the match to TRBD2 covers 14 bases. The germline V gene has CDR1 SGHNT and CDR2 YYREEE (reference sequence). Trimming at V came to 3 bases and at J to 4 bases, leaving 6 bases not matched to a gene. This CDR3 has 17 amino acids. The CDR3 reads CASSSRTSGGSYNEQFF. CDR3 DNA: TGTGCCAGCAGCTCAAGGACTAGCGGGGGGTCATACAATGAGCAGTTCTTC. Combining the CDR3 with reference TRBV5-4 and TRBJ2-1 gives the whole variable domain ETGVTQSPTHLIKTRGQQVTLRCSSQSGHNTVSWYQQALGQGPQFIFQYYREEENGRGNFPPRFSGLQFPNYSSELNVNALELDDSALYLCASSSRTSGGSYNEQFFGPGTRLTVL.

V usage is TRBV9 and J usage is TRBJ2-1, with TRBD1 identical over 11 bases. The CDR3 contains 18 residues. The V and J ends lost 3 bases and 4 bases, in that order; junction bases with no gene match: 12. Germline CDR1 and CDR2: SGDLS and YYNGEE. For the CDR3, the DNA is TGTGCCAGCAGCGCGGACAGGGGGCAAGCTACTCTTTACAATGAGCAGTTCTTC. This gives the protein CASSADRGQATLYNEQFF.

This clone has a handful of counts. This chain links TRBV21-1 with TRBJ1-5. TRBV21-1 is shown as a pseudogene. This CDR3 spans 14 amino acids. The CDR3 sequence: CASSRGRGNQPQHF. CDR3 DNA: TGTGCCAGCAGCCGTGGGAGGGGGAACCAGCCCCAGCATTTT.

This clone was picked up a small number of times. CDR3 sequence reads: CAWRTPTYSYEQYF. CDR3 nucleotides: TGTGCCTGGCGGACTCCTACTTACTCCTACGAGCAGTACTTC. J is TRBJ2-5 and V is TRBV30; tentative D call: TRBD2 (5 bases). Gene TRBJ2-7 matches the end of the DNA better, so the J call may be wrong. Germline lookup yields CDR1 GTSNPN and CDR2 SVGIG (reference sequence). The CDR3 consists of 14 residues.

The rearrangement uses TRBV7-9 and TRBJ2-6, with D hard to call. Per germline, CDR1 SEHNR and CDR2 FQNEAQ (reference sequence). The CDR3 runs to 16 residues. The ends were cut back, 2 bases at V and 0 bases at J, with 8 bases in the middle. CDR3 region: CASSLMASSGANVLTF. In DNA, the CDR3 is TGTGCCAGCAGCTTAATGGCGAGCTCTGGGGCCAACGTCCTGACTTTC.

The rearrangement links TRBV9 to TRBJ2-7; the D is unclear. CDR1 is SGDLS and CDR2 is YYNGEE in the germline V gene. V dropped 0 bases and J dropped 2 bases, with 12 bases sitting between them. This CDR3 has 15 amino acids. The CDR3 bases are TGTGCCAGCAGCGTAGGACACGGCCATACCTACGAGCAGTACTTC. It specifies CASSVGHGHTYEQYF.

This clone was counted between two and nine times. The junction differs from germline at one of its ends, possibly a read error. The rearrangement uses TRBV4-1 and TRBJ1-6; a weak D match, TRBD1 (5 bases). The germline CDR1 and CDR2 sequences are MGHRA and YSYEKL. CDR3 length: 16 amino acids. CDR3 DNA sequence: TGCGCCAGCAGCCAAGATGGGGACTCCAATAATTCACCCCTCCACTTT. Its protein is CASSQDGDSNNSPLHF.

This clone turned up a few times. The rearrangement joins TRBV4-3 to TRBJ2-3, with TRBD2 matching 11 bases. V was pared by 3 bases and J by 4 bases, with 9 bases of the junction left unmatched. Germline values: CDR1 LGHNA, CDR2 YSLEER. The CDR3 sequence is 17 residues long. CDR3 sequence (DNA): TGCGCCAGCAGCCAGCTACTAGCGGGGGCCCTGGCAGATACGCAGTATTTT. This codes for CASSQLLAGALADTQYF.

CDR3 bases: TGCGCCAGCAGCCAAGAGCAGGGCCCTGGAGAGACCTACAATGAGCAGTTCTTC. Translated, it gives CASSQEQGPGETYNEQFF. The gene calls are TRBV4-3 and TRBJ2-1; tentative D call: TRBD1 (5 bases). The CDR3 is made up of 18 amino acids. From germline, CDR1 is LGHNA and CDR2 YSLEER. V was pared by 0 bases and J by 2 bases, with 17 bases between.

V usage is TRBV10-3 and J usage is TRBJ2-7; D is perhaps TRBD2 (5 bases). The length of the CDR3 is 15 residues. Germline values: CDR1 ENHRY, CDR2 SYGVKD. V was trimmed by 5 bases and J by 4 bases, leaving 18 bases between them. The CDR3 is CAISSGMGGSYEQYF. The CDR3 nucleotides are TGTGCCATCAGTTCGGGGATGGGTGGGAGTTACGAGCAGTACTTC.

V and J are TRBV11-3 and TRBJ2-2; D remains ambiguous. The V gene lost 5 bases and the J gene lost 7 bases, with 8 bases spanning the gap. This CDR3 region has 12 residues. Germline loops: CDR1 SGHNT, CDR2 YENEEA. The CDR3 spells CASSPSYGELFF. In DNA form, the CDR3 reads TGTGCCAGCAGCCCGTCCTACGGGGAGCTGTTTTTT.

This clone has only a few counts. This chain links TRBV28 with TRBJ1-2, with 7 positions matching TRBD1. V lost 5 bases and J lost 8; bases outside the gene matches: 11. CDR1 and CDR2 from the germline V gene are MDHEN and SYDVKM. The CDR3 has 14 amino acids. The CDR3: CASSTGVSSRGYTF. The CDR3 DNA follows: TGTGCCAGCAGTACAGGGGTCTCTAGCCGGGGCTACACCTTC.

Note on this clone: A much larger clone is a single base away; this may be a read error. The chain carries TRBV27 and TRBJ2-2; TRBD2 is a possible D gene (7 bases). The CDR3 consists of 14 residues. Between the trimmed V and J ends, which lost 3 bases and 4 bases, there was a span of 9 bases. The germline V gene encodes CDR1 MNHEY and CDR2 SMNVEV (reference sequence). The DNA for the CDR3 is TGTGCCAGCAGTTTTAGGGGGGGCACCGGGGAGCTGTTTTTT. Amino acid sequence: CASSFRGGTGELFF.

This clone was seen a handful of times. Written as DNA, the CDR3 is TGCGCCAGCAGCTTGTCAGGGGTCAACACAGATACGCAGTATTTT. Translation gives CASSLSGVNTDTQYF. This sequence joins TRBV5-1 and TRBJ2-3, with D tentatively TRBD1 (6 bases). The CDR3 is made up of 15 amino acids. V was shortened by 1 base and J by 2 bases, with 11 bases between the two germline ends. Per the germline V gene, CDR1 is SGHRS and CDR2 is YFSETQ.

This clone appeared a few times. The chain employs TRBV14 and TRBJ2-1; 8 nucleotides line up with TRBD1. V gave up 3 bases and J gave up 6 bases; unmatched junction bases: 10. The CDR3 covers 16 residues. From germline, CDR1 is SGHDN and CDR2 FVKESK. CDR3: CASSQRQGMRGNEQFF. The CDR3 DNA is TGTGCCAGCAGCCAGCGACAGGGGATGAGGGGCAATGAGCAGTTCTTC. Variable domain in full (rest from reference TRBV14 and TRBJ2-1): EAGVTQFPSHSVIEKGQTVTLRCDPISGHDNLYWYRRVMGKEIKFLLHFVKESKQDESGMPNNRFLAERTGGTYSTLKVQPAELEDSGVYFCASSQRQGMRGNEQFFGPGTRLTVL.

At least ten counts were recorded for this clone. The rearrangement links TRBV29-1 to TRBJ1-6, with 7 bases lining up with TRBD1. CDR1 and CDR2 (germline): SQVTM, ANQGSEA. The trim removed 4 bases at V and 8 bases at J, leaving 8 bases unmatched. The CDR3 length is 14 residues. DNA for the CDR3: TGCAGCGTTGGAGAGGCAGGGGGTGATTCACCCCTCCACTTT. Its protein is CSVGEAGGDSPLHF.

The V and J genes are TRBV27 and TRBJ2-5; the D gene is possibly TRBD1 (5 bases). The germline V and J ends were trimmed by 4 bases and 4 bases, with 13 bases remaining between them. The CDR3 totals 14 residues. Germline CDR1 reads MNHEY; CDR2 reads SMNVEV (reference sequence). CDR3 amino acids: CASSWGPHGETQYF. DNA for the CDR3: TGTGCCAGCAGTTGGGGCCCTCATGGAGAGACCCAGTACTTC.

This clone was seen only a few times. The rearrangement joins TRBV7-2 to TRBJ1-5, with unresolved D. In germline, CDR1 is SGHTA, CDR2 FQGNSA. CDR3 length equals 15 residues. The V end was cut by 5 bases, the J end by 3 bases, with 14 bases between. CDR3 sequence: CASSENRAHNQPQHF. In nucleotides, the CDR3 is TGTGCCAGCAGCGAGAACCGGGCCCACAATCAGCCCCAGCATTTT.

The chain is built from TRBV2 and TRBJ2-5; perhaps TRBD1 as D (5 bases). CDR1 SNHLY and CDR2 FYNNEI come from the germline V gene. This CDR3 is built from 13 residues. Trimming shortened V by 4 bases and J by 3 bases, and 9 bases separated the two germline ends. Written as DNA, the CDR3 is TGTGCCAGCAGTGGGGCCAGGGAAGAGACCCAGTACTTC. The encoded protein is CASSGAREETQYF.

The CDR3 DNA sequence: TGTGCCAGCAGCTTAGGGACAGGGATCTATGGCTACACCTTC. Residues: CASSLGTGIYGYTF. The genes are TRBV11-2 and TRBJ1-2; TRBD1 matches at 8 bases. Germline CDR1 reads SGHAT; CDR2 reads FQNNGV. This CDR3 spans 14 amino acids. V lost 1 base and J lost 4; bases outside the gene matches: 2.

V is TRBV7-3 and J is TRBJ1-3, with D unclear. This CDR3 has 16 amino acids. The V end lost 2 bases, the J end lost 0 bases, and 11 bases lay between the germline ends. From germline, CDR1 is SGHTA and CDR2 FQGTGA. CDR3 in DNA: TGTGCCAGCAGCTTAGCTACAGCACTCTCTGGAAACACCATATATTTT. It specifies CASSLATALSGNTIYF.